This T cell receptor beta chain was recorded in a study of T cells expressing NK-cell markers. The wider study: Sequenced donors, eight in total, included seven who were HCMV-seropositive and one who was seronegative. Overall study findings and caveats: Several donors showed these clonotypes also leading the CD3+CD56-NKG2C+ fraction.

Reanalyzing the 5' RACE reads, TCRdb keeps one entry per CDR3 protein, without DNA. The sample has 300,000 to 450,000 distinct CDR3 sequences. In regard to this clonotype: Its specificity is not known.

Per the germline V gene, CDR1 is KGHSH and CDR2 is LQKENI. The CDR3 is made up of 16 amino acids. Sequenced sample: blood T cells: a sorted CD56 or NKG2C T cell subset, CD4+ or CD8+ T cells, or bulk PBMC T cells (not recorded which). The gene calls are TRBV18 and TRBJ2-3. This sequence was found in a man aged 18-70 years in good health. CDR3: CASSPVIASSTDTQYF.